The 17 T cell receptor beta chains presented below share a single source sample, sequenced in a study of blood T cells in healthy people across ages. Through a sample-barcoded 5' primer and a J-beta primer mix, a second PCR was run for 7 to 11 cycles. TCRdb recomputed calls from the 5' RACE reads with MiXCR, one row per CDR3 protein. The repertoire includes over 600,000 distinct CDR3 sequences, 56% of them detected once, and 20% to 30% sits in the top ten. The specimen was blood. Every receptor here comes from a man between 40 and 49 years old in good health.

This clonotype was seen repeatedly, ten times or more. This sequence joins TRBV3-1 and TRBJ2-1; TRBD2 matches at 9 bases. The V segment lost 0 bases and the J segment 10 bases; nucleotides outside the gene matches: 7. The CDR3 covers 15 residues. Germline lookup yields CDR1 LGHDT and CDR2 YNNKEL (reference sequence). CDR3 sequence: CASSQEGGRGREQFF. The CDR3 DNA reads TGTGCCAGCAGCCAAGAAGGCGGGAGGGGGAGGGAGCAGTTCTTC.

This clonotype was counted a single time. This chain links TRBV6-2 or TRBV6-3 with TRBJ2-5; D gene unclear. The J call may be wrong; the DNA end is better matched by TRBJ2-7. CDR3 length: 17 residues. The germline CDR1 and CDR2 sequences are MNHEY and SVGEGT. As DNA, the CDR3 is TGTGCCAGCGGCTACTTAAGATCCCCCAGTAGACCACACGAGCAGTACTTC. Amino acid sequence: CASGYLRSPSRPHEQYF.

This clonotype was found a few times. In DNA, the CDR3 is TGTGCCAGCAGCTTAGACCCGAACACTGAAGCTTTCTTT. Amino acids: CASSLDPNTEAFF. The V and J genes are TRBV7-2 and TRBJ1-1; D not resolved. V was clipped by 1 base and J by 1 base, with 4 bases between them. The germline V gene encodes CDR1 SGHTA and CDR2 FQGNSA. The CDR3 is 13 amino acids.

In this sample, this clonotype turned up once. This chain uses TRBV28 with TRBJ1-6, with D hard to call. The germline V gene has CDR1 MDHEN and CDR2 SYDVKM. The CDR3 spans 12 residues. With 6 bases removed from V and 6 bases from J, the gap between germline ends came to 6 bases. This CDR3 reads CASRAVNSPLHF. As DNA, the CDR3 is TGTGCCAGCAGGGCAGTTAATTCACCCCTCCACTTT.

This clonotype was seen a few times. The chain combines TRBV21-1 with TRBJ2-7. TRBV21-1 is annotated as a pseudogene. The CDR3 contains 13 residues. CDR3 amino acids: CASSKSPHYEQYF. CDR3 nucleotide sequence: TGTGCCAGCAGCAAATCCCCACACTACGAGCAGTACTTC.

The chain links TRBV7-2 to TRBJ2-5, with TRBD2 as a possible D gene (5 bases). Germline CDR1 is SGHTA and CDR2 is FQGNSA. V was pared by 6 bases and J by 5 bases, with 13 bases between. The CDR3 extends over 13 amino acids. The DNA of the CDR3 is TGTGCCAGCAGGCCCGCCGGGGTGGAGACCCAGTACTTC. Protein product: CASRPAGVETQYF.

This rearrangement joins TRBV12-3 or TRBV12-4 to TRBJ2-1; TRBD2 matches 9 bases. This CDR3 spans 17 amino acids. After removal of 2 bases from V and 3 bases from J, the junction contained 8 bases not matched to a gene. The CDR3 loop is CASSLWTSDTNYNEQFF. For the CDR3, the DNA is TGTGCCAGCAGTTTATGGACTAGCGATACGAACTACAATGAGCAGTTCTTC.

This clonotype was found a few times. The rearrangement uses TRBV3-1 and TRBJ1-1, with 8 bases that match TRBD1. CDR1 is LGHDT and CDR2 is YNNKEL in the germline V gene (reference sequence). CDR3 length: 14 amino acids. Trimming at V came to 2 bases and at J to 4 bases, leaving 3 bases not matched to a gene. CDR3 coding DNA: TGTGCCAGCAGCCAACGACAGGGGACCACTGAAGCTTTCTTT. It translates to CASSQRQGTTEAFF.

With respect to this clonotype: One end of the junction fails to match germline, which may point to a read error. This chain uses TRBV4-1 with TRBJ2-6; D is unresolved. Per germline, CDR1 MGHRA and CDR2 YSYEKL. This CDR3 has 20 residues. The CDR3 here is CASSQPIGKGKVAGTNVLTF. The CDR3 coding sequence is TGCGCCAGCAGCCAACCCATCGGTAAAGGGAAAGTCGCTGGGACCAACGTCCTGACTTTC.

DNA for the CDR3: TGCAGCGGTGATACGAGCTCCTACAATGAGCAGTTCTTC. It is translated as CSGDTSSYNEQFF. The rearrangement links TRBV29-1 to TRBJ2-1; D unclear. Looked up from germline, CDR1 is SQVTM and CDR2 is ANQGSEA. The CDR3 extends over 13 amino acids. Trimming took off 7 bases at V and 0 bases at J, with 10 bases between the two ends.

The CDR3 region has the DNA TGTGCCAGCAGTGAGGTGCGGAACACTGAAGCTTTCTTT. Protein sequence: CASSEVRNTEAFF. The chain joins TRBV6-2 or TRBV6-3 to TRBJ1-1; D not resolved. From germline, CDR1 is MNHEY and CDR2 SVGEGT. Deletions cut 5 bases from V and 1 base from J, with 8 bases between. The CDR3 runs to 13 residues.

This clonotype was picked up many times. The chain's CDR3 is CASSQEIRQGATQYF. The DNA for the CDR3 is TGTGCCAGCAGCCAGGAAATTCGGCAGGGGGCTACGCAGTATTTT. The V and J genes are TRBV4-2 and TRBJ2-3, with 8 bases identical to TRBD1. The V segment lost 3 bases and the J segment 8 bases; nucleotides outside the gene matches: 10. The CDR3 consists of 15 residues. Germline CDR1 is LGHNA and CDR2 is YNFKEQ.

This sequence joins TRBV29-1 and TRBJ2-7; D is unresolved. The CDR3 consists of 11 residues. Germline CDR1 reads SQVTM; CDR2 reads ANQGSEA. V lost 7 bases and J 5 bases, leaving 12 bases between the germline ends. CDR3 nucleotide sequence: TGCAGCGCGAGGCGAGGACACGAGCAGTACTTC. Its translation is CSARRGHEQYF.

This clonotype was seen more than once but under ten times. The V gene is TRBV20-1, the J gene TRBJ1-6; D may be TRBD1 (6 bases). The CDR3 sequence is 13 residues long. V was cut by 1 base and J by 8 bases, with 9 bases left in between. Germline assignment: CDR1 DFQATT and CDR2 SNEGSKA (reference sequence). CDR3 loop: CSARVEGDSPLHF. CDR3 bases: TGCAGTGCTAGAGTCGAGGGGGATTCACCCCTCCACTTT.

This chain joins TRBV27 and TRBJ2-5; 7 positions agree with TRBD2. Germline-derived CDR1 and CDR2 are MNHEY and SMNVEV (reference sequence). The V gene end was trimmed by 6 bases and the J gene end by 3 bases; junction bases not matched to a gene: 7. The CDR3 sequence is 14 residues long. DNA of the CDR3: TGTGCCAGCAGGTTTTCTAGCGGAAAAGAGACCCAGTACTTC. Its translation: CASRFSSGKETQYF.

This chain links TRBV20-1 with TRBJ2-6; no firm D call. The germline V and J ends were trimmed by 1 base and 0 bases, with 4 bases remaining between them. From germline, CDR1 is DFQATT and CDR2 SNEGSKA (reference sequence). This CDR3 contains 14 residues. The DNA of the CDR3 is TGCAGTGCTAGAGTATACTCTGGGGCCAACGTCCTGACTTTC. Translated: CSARVYSGANVLTF.

This clonotype was found a few times. This chain connects TRBV3-1 to TRBJ2-3, with D uncertain. The germline V and J ends were trimmed by 0 bases and 5 bases, with 9 bases remaining between them. CDR3 length equals 14 residues. From germline, CDR1 is LGHDT and CDR2 YNNKEL (reference sequence). CDR3 in amino acids: CASSQDGSVDTQYF. CDR3 nucleotide sequence: TGTGCCAGCAGCCAAGATGGGTCGGTAGATACGCAGTATTTT.